Listed below are T cell receptor beta chains from one sample, sequenced in a study of blood T cell repertoires in COVID-19. Measured with immunoSEQ multiplex PCR; TCRdb has only the in-frame clones, and not every one. The sample lists 150,000 to 200,000 clones, approximately 92% occurring once. Specimen: peripheral blood. The source of these receptors is a man aged 50 to 59 with acute or convalescent COVID-19. Both conserved end residues are part of each CDR3. Fields, in order: D gene, J gene, clone size, V gene, CDR3 DNA, CDR3 protein. D genes are given only for firm matches. Only part of the rows carry a size: once, few, many, or a class if the clone is expanded.

D gene: -
J gene: TRBJ2-5
clone size: -
V gene: TRBV7-7
CDR3 DNA: TGTGCCAGCAACCCAGGGGAATCCAATCTGGAGACCCAGTACTTC
CDR3 protein: CASNPGESNLETQYF

D gene: TRBD2
J gene: TRBJ2-1
clone size: once
V gene: TRBV7-6
CDR3 DNA: TGTGCCAGCAGCTTAAGGACTAGCGGGTACAATGAGCAGTTCTTC
CDR3 protein: CASSLRTSGYNEQFF

D gene: -
J gene: TRBJ1-4
clone size: -
V gene: TRBV12-3/TRBV12-4
CDR3 DNA: TGTGCCAGCAGCACACTAAGCGAAAAACTGTTTTTT
CDR3 protein: CASSTLSEKLFF

D gene: -
J gene: TRBJ1-3
clone size: -
V gene: TRBV7-2
CDR3 DNA: TGTGCCAGCAGCCCCAAAACGGGGGTGAACACCATATATTTT
CDR3 protein: CASSPKTGVNTIYF

D gene: -
J gene: TRBJ1-2
clone size: -
V gene: TRBV12-3/TRBV12-4
CDR3 DNA: TGTGCCAGCACTCCACAAGCTAACTATGGCTACACCTTC
CDR3 protein: CASTPQANYGYTF

D gene: TRBD1
J gene: TRBJ2-7
clone size: -
V gene: TRBV2
CDR3 DNA: TGTGCCAGCAGTCCCGATACGGGACAGAGTTACGAGCAGTACTTC
CDR3 protein: CASSPDTGQSYEQYF

D gene: TRBD2
J gene: TRBJ2-7
clone size: once
V gene: TRBV27
CDR3 DNA: TGTGCCAGCAGTACTAGCGGGAGCTCCTACGAGCAGTACTTC
CDR3 protein: CASSTSGSSYEQYF

D gene: -
J gene: TRBJ2-5
clone size: -
V gene: TRBV5-1
CDR3 DNA: TGCGCCAGCAGCTTGGAGGGGCAGGGCCGGGAGACCCAGTACTTC
CDR3 protein: CASSLEGQGRETQYF

D gene: TRBD1
J gene: TRBJ2-7
clone size: -
V gene: TRBV7-8
CDR3 DNA: TGTGCCAGCAGCTTAGACAGGGGATACGAGCAGTACTTC
CDR3 protein: CASSLDRGYEQYF

D gene: -
J gene: TRBJ2-5
clone size: -
V gene: TRBV7-7
CDR3 DNA: TGTGCTAGCAGCCCGCTCATGCAGGGGGGTAGGGAGACCCAGTACTTC
CDR3 protein: CASSPLMQGGRETQYF

D gene: TRBD2
J gene: TRBJ2-2
clone size: -
V gene: TRBV27
CDR3 DNA: TGTGCCAGCCGGACTAGCGGGAGGGCCTTGGGCGGGGAGCTGTTTTTT
CDR3 protein: CASRTSGRALGGELFF

D gene: -
J gene: TRBJ2-1
clone size: -
V gene: TRBV5-1
CDR3 DNA: TGCGCCAGCAGCTGGACAGACAGCCCCTACAATGAGCAGTTCTTC
CDR3 protein: CASSWTDSPYNEQFF

D gene: -
J gene: TRBJ2-3
clone size: -
V gene: TRBV5-1
CDR3 DNA: TGCGCCAGCAGGGCGGCCACGCTCCCCCCAGATACGCAGTATTTT
CDR3 protein: CASRAATLPPDTQYF

D gene: TRBD2
J gene: TRBJ2-5
clone size: -
V gene: TRBV7-8
CDR3 DNA: TGTGCCAGCAGCTTAGCGGTACTAGCGACGGGGACCCAGTACTTC
CDR3 protein: CASSLAVLATGTQYF

D gene: -
J gene: TRBJ1-1
clone size: -
V gene: TRBV30
CDR3 DNA: TGTGCCTGGAGTGTCAACAGGGAGCTAGTAAAAGCTTTCTTT
CDR3 protein: CAWSVNRELVKAFF

D gene: TRBD1
J gene: TRBJ1-2
clone size: few
V gene: TRBV28
CDR3 DNA: TGTGCCAGCAGTTTAATGACAGGGGAGTATGGCTACACCTTC
CDR3 protein: CASSLMTGEYGYTF

D gene: TRBD1
J gene: TRBJ2-5
clone size: -
V gene: TRBV5-1
CDR3 DNA: TGCGCCAGCAGCCTGGGACAGGGGGGCGCTGGGGCCCAGTACTTC
CDR3 protein: CASSLGQGGAGAQYF

D gene: -
J gene: TRBJ2-5
clone size: few
V gene: TRBV13
CDR3 DNA: TGTGCCAGCAGCTTAGATCGTAGTGACAGTGAAGAGACCCAGTACTTC
CDR3 protein: CASSLDRSDSEETQYF

D gene: -
J gene: TRBJ1-4
clone size: -
V gene: TRBV7-9
CDR3 DNA: TGTGCCAGCAGCTTAGGGGCCAGCCAGGGGGAAAAACTGTTTTTT
CDR3 protein: CASSLGASQGEKLFF

D gene: -
J gene: TRBJ1-1
clone size: -
V gene: TRBV28
CDR3 DNA: TGTGCCAGCAGTTTGCCACAGGGCCATGAAGCTTTCTTT
CDR3 protein: CASSLPQGHEAFF

D gene: -
J gene: TRBJ1-1
clone size: -
V gene: TRBV12-3/TRBV12-4
CDR3 DNA: TGTGCCAGCAGTGTCACAGTGAACACTGAAGCTTTCTTT
CDR3 protein: CASSVTVNTEAFF

D gene: TRBD2
J gene: TRBJ2-2
clone size: -
V gene: TRBV2
CDR3 DNA: TGTGCCAGCACGACTAGCGGGGGGGCCCAGTCCGGGGAGCTGTTTTTT
CDR3 protein: CASTTSGGAQSGELFF

D gene: -
J gene: TRBJ1-1
clone size: -
V gene: TRBV24-1
CDR3 DNA: TGTGCCACCAGTGAATCGGACTGGAACACTGAAGCTTTCTTT
CDR3 protein: CATSESDWNTEAFF

D gene: -
J gene: TRBJ2-7
clone size: -
V gene: TRBV3-1/TRBV3-2
CDR3 DNA: TGTGCCAGCAGCCTGGGGACGGGGGTTTTTGGCGAGCAGTACTTC
CDR3 protein: CASSLGTGVFGEQYF

D gene: -
J gene: TRBJ1-4
clone size: -
V gene: TRBV15
CDR3 DNA: TGTGCCACCAGCAGACAATCCATCCGGGGGGCGTCGGTAAATGAAAAACTGTTTTTT
CDR3 protein: CATSRQSIRGASVNEKLFF

D gene: TRBD1
J gene: TRBJ1-1
clone size: once
V gene: TRBV29-1
CDR3 DNA: TGCAGCGTTGAGGGACAGGCGAACACTGAAGCTTTCTTT
CDR3 protein: CSVEGQANTEAFF

D gene: TRBD1
J gene: TRBJ2-2
clone size: -
V gene: TRBV5-4
CDR3 DNA: TGTGCCAGCAGCACCGGACAGGTCACCGGGGAGCTGTTTTTT
CDR3 protein: CASSTGQVTGELFF

D gene: TRBD2
J gene: TRBJ2-2
clone size: -
V gene: TRBV7-2
CDR3 DNA: TGTGCCAGCAGCTTCGTAGCGGGGGGCACCACCGGGGAGCTGTTTTTT
CDR3 protein: CASSFVAGGTTGELFF

D gene: TRBD2
J gene: TRBJ2-2
clone size: -
V gene: TRBV7-2
CDR3 DNA: TGTGCCAGCAGCCAAGAGCGGGAGGGGAACACCGGGGAGCTGTTTTTT
CDR3 protein: CASSQEREGNTGELFF

D gene: TRBD2
J gene: TRBJ2-1
clone size: -
V gene: TRBV7-3
CDR3 DNA: TGTGCCAGCAGCAATAAAGCGGGGGGCTACAATGAGCAGTTCTTC
CDR3 protein: CASSNKAGGYNEQFF

D gene: -
J gene: TRBJ1-2
clone size: -
V gene: TRBV2
CDR3 DNA: TGTGCCAGCAGTGAACAACAGAATCCCAACTATGGCTACACCTTC
CDR3 protein: CASSEQQNPNYGYTF

D gene: -
J gene: TRBJ2-3
clone size: -
V gene: TRBV14
CDR3 DNA: TGTGCCAGCAGCCCCCAGACAGGGAGGACAGATACGCAGTATTTT
CDR3 protein: CASSPQTGRTDTQYF

D gene: TRBD1
J gene: TRBJ1-3
clone size: -
V gene: TRBV7-9
CDR3 DNA: TGTGCCAGCAGCTTTAAACAGGGGCGAAACACCATATATTTT
CDR3 protein: CASSFKQGRNTIYF

D gene: TRBD1
J gene: TRBJ2-7
clone size: -
V gene: TRBV2
CDR3 DNA: TGTGCCAGCAGATACGGGACAGGGGTCGTCGAGCAGTACTTC
CDR3 protein: CASRYGTGVVEQYF

D gene: TRBD1
J gene: TRBJ2-2
clone size: -
V gene: TRBV7-9
CDR3 DNA: TGTGCCAGCAGCCCGCAGGGGGCCGGGGAGCTGTTTTTT
CDR3 protein: CASSPQGAGELFF

D gene: -
J gene: TRBJ1-1
clone size: -
V gene: TRBV18
CDR3 DNA: TGTGCCAGCTCACGACAGAGCATCAACACTGAAGCTTTCTTT
CDR3 protein: CASSRQSINTEAFF

D gene: -
J gene: TRBJ2-7
clone size: -
V gene: TRBV6-5
CDR3 DNA: TGTGCCAGCAGTTATTCGGACGAGCAGTACTTC
CDR3 protein: CASSYSDEQYF

D gene: TRBD2
J gene: TRBJ2-3
clone size: once
V gene: TRBV7-8
CDR3 DNA: TGTGCCAGCAGCTTAGACAGCGGGGACAGCACAGATACGCAGTATTTT
CDR3 protein: CASSLDSGDSTDTQYF

D gene: TRBD2
J gene: TRBJ2-1
clone size: few
V gene: TRBV4-2
CDR3 DNA: TGTGCCAGCAGCTCATATGCCGGGACTAGCGGACACAATGAGCAGTTCTTC
CDR3 protein: CASSSYAGTSGHNEQFF

D gene: -
J gene: TRBJ1-5
clone size: -
V gene: TRBV12-3/TRBV12-4
CDR3 DNA: TGTGCCAGCAGTTTAACGGTCGCCGAGCCCCAGCATTTT
CDR3 protein: CASSLTVAEPQHF

D gene: TRBD2
J gene: TRBJ2-1
clone size: -
V gene: TRBV29-1
CDR3 DNA: TGCAGCGTCCACCTTGCCGGGACTAACTACAATGAGCAGTTCTTC
CDR3 protein: CSVHLAGTNYNEQFF

D gene: TRBD2
J gene: TRBJ2-2
clone size: -
V gene: TRBV11-3
CDR3 DNA: TGTGCCAGCAGCCCCCGGGGGGGTGCGAACACCGGGGAGCTGTTTTTT
CDR3 protein: CASSPRGGANTGELFF

D gene: TRBD2
J gene: TRBJ2-7
clone size: -
V gene: TRBV3-1/TRBV3-2
CDR3 DNA: TGTGCCAGCAGCCAAGCCGGGGGGAGACTAGCGGATATCACCTACGAGCAGTACTTC
CDR3 protein: CASSQAGGRLADITYEQYF

D gene: -
J gene: TRBJ2-7
clone size: once
V gene: TRBV19
CDR3 DNA: TGTGCCAGTAGCACAAGGGGGGGGCCTCCCTACGAGCAGTACTTC
CDR3 protein: CASSTRGGPPYEQYF

D gene: -
J gene: TRBJ1-1
clone size: -
V gene: TRBV18
CDR3 DNA: TGTGCCAGCTCACCTCGGGACTGGGGAGGGGCGGTAAACACTGAAGCTTTCTTT
CDR3 protein: CASSPRDWGGAVNTEAFF

D gene: -
J gene: TRBJ2-3
clone size: -
V gene: TRBV7-3
CDR3 DNA: TGTGCCAGCAGCTTGCGGGACTCGACCACAGATACGCAGTATTTT
CDR3 protein: CASSLRDSTTDTQYF

D gene: -
J gene: TRBJ2-7
clone size: -
V gene: TRBV4-2
CDR3 DNA: TGTGCCAGCAGCCAAGTGAAAACAGGCTTAGGTCTCAGCTTC
CDR3 protein: CASSQVKTGLGLSF

D gene: -
J gene: TRBJ1-5
clone size: -
V gene: TRBV5-1
CDR3 DNA: TGCGCCAGCAGCCGCGGAGAGACCCCTCAGCCCCAGCATTTT
CDR3 protein: CASSRGETPQPQHF

D gene: -
J gene: TRBJ2-5
clone size: -
V gene: TRBV6-5
CDR3 DNA: TGTGCCAGCAGTTACGGTGAGGCCCAAGAGACCCAGTACTTC
CDR3 protein: CASSYGEAQETQYF

D gene: -
J gene: TRBJ2-3
clone size: -
V gene: TRBV27
CDR3 DNA: TGTGCCAGCAGTTTTTTATCAGATACGCAGTATTTT
CDR3 protein: CASSFLSDTQYF

D gene: -
J gene: TRBJ1-2
clone size: -
V gene: TRBV28
CDR3 DNA: TGTGCCAGCAGTTTATGGGTACAGTTCTATGGCTACACCTTC
CDR3 protein: CASSLWVQFYGYTF

D gene: TRBD1
J gene: TRBJ2-1
clone size: -
V gene: TRBV7-2
CDR3 DNA: TGTGCCAGCAGCCCGGGACAGGGGGCGTGGAATGAGCAGTTCTTC
CDR3 protein: CASSPGQGAWNEQFF

D gene: -
J gene: TRBJ1-2
clone size: -
V gene: TRBV25-1
CDR3 DNA: TGTGCCAGCAGTGAATGCCTACAGGCCCCATATGGCTACACCTTC
CDR3 protein: CASSECLQAPYGYTF

D gene: -
J gene: TRBJ2-1
clone size: -
V gene: TRBV7-2
CDR3 DNA: TGTGCCAGCAGCCCCAGTGGGGGCCGCGTTGAGCAGTTCTTC
CDR3 protein: CASSPSGGRVEQFF

D gene: TRBD2
J gene: TRBJ2-1
clone size: -
V gene: TRBV11-2
CDR3 DNA: TGTGCCAGCAGCTTAGGACTGCTAGCGGGGGGGCCGGGTGAGCAGTTCTTC
CDR3 protein: CASSLGLLAGGPGEQFF

D gene: TRBD1
J gene: TRBJ1-5
clone size: -
V gene: TRBV6-6
CDR3 DNA: TGTGCCAGCAGTGGACAGGGAGTTGGCAATCAGCCCCAGCATTTT
CDR3 protein: CASSGQGVGNQPQHF

D gene: -
J gene: TRBJ1-5
clone size: -
V gene: TRBV5-1
CDR3 DNA: TGCGCCAGCAGCTTGGATTCGGGGATAAGGCCCCAGCATTTT
CDR3 protein: CASSLDSGIRPQHF

D gene: -
J gene: TRBJ2-2
clone size: -
V gene: TRBV3-1/TRBV3-2
CDR3 DNA: TGTGCCAGCAGTCCTGCGTCTGCGGTTGGCGGGGAGCTGTTTTTT
CDR3 protein: CASSPASAVGGELFF

D gene: TRBD1
J gene: TRBJ1-2
clone size: -
V gene: TRBV6-5
CDR3 DNA: TGTGCCAGCACATTGGACAGGGGGCATGGCTACACCTTC
CDR3 protein: CASTLDRGHGYTF